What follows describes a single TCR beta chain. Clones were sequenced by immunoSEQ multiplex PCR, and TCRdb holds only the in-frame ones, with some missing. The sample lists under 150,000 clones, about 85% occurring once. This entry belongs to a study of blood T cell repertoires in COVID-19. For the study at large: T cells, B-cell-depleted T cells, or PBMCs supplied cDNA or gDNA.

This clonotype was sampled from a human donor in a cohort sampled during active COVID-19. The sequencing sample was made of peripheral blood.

This CDR3 is CASSRDSGGSEAFF. The DNA of the CDR3 is TGTGCCAGCAGCCGGGACAGCGGGGGCTCTGAAGCTTTCTTT. The gene calls are TRBV6-2 or TRBV6-3 and TRBJ1-1, with 7 bases aligning to TRBD1. The germline V gene encodes CDR1 MNHEY and CDR2 SVGEGT. After removal of 6 bases from V and 6 bases from J, the junction contained 10 bases not matched to a gene. This CDR3 has 14 residues.